This T cell receptor (beta chain) is from a study of blood T cell repertoires in COVID-19. Study summary: The study drew acute and convalescent COVID-19 samples from the United States, Italy and Spain. Sample material is recorded as cDNA or gDNA derived from T cells, B-cell-depleted T cells, or PBMCs.

TCRdb's copy holds only in-frame clones and misses some; the assay was immunoSEQ multiplex PCR. The sample consists of 150,000 to 200,000 clones, approximately 81% of them appearing once. Each participant's cohort was designated according to participant-reported clinical history. This CDR3 has 14 amino acids. V gave up 2 bases and J gave up 5 bases; unmatched junction bases: 4. The clonotype originates from a man aged 55-75 years who had recovered from COVID-19. Sequencing used PBMCs or T cells enriched from blood (not recorded which). The V call is TRBV23-1, the J call TRBJ2-3; TRBD2 agrees at 7 bases. TRBV23-1 is known as an ORF, though its function is uncertain. CDR3 DNA sequence: TGCGCCAGCAGTCAAAAGCGGGGTAAAGATACGCAGTATTTT. It is translated as CASSQKRGKDTQYF.